Each of the 9 T cell receptor beta chains below was sequenced from the same sample in a study of CD8+ T cells in alopecia areata listed by TCRdb under 2018. Library method: the immunoSEQ multiplex PCR assay. RNA was extracted from all samples and reverse transcribed into cDNA as template for TCR sequencing. Entries here come from immuneACCESS through TCRdb and include only in-frame sequences with V and J called. Some clones fail to appear in such tables; in the studies checked, an unresolved V gene covers under half of the shortfall, and the cause of the remainder is unknown. The sample profile shows approximately 30,000 clones; 62% of them were found once. The ten largest clones take up roughly 18% of the sample. Sequencing input: NKG2D-high CD8+ T cells sorted from blood. In light of the paper, this sample's cell subset or site label describes: sorted CD8+ NKG2D-high blood T cells. Receptors were obtained from a human donor with alopecia areata.

V and J are TRBV6-5 and TRBJ2-7, with TRBD2 as a possible D gene (6 bases). V was cut by 0 bases and J by 4 bases, with 10 bases left in between. The germline gives CDR1 MNHEY, CDR2 SVGAGI. The CDR3 is 14 residues long. The CDR3: CASSYSTGRYEQYF. CDR3 nucleotide sequence: TGTGCCAGCAGTTACTCGACGGGGAGGTACGAGCAGTACTTC.

The CDR3 reads CASSSPSGQGGSYNSPLHF. CDR3 nucleotide sequence: TGTGCCAGCAGCTCTCCGTCTGGACAGGGGGGCTCCTATAATTCACCCCTCCACTTT. The genes are TRBV2 and TRBJ1-6, with TRBD1 matching 10 bases. CDR3 size: 19 residues. Looked up from germline, CDR1 is SNHLY and CDR2 is FYNNEI. V was pared by 6 bases and J by 0 bases, with 11 bases of the junction left unmatched.

The rearrangement links TRBV7-2 to TRBJ2-7; D gene uncertain. Germline-derived CDR1 and CDR2 are SGHTA and FQGNSA. The V and J ends lost 3 bases and 3 bases respectively, with 9 bases between them. This CDR3 has 13 amino acids. CDR3 sequence: CASSFAENYEQYF. Written as DNA, the CDR3 is TGTGCCAGCAGCTTTGCAGAAAACTACGAGCAGTACTTC.

This clone appeared a few times. Here the CDR3 reads CASRRGREQYF. The CDR3 DNA reads TGCGCCAGCAGACGTGGAAGAGAGCAGTACTTC. The J gene is TRBJ2-7, the V gene TRBV5-1; D gene ambiguous. CDR3 length equals 11 residues. V lost 5 bases to trimming and J lost 7 bases, with 10 bases between them. CDR1 SGHRS and CDR2 YFSETQ come from the germline V gene.

This clone came up once. This chain connects TRBV27 to TRBJ2-5; D possibly corresponds to TRBD1 (5 bases). The DNA end is a closer match to TRBJ2-7, so the J assignment may be wrong. From germline, CDR1 is MNHEY and CDR2 SMNVEV (reference sequence). The CDR3 runs to 17 residues. CDR3 in DNA: TGTGCCAGCAGTTTATCGTCCTTCTCTGACACAGGATACGAGCAGTACTTC. It encodes CASSLSSFSDTGYEQYF.

This clone was recorded a few times. J is TRBJ2-2 and V is TRBV5-4, with D unresolved. Trimming removed 0 bases from V and 2 bases from J, with 5 bases in between. The CDR3 covers 14 residues. Germline V lookup: CDR1 SGHNT, CDR2 YYREEE (reference sequence). The CDR3 here is CASSLGGNTGELFF. In DNA, the CDR3 is TGTGCCAGCAGCTTGGGAGGTAACACCGGGGAGCTGTTTTTT.

The chain links TRBV4-1 to TRBJ2-2; possible D gene TRBD1, 6 bases. Germline-derived CDR1 and CDR2 are MGHRA and YSYEKL. The CDR3 has 14 amino acids. Trimming cost V 0 bases and J 4 bases, with 6 bases left between them. The CDR3 region is CASSQEDSTGELFF. The DNA of the CDR3 is TGCGCCAGCAGCCAAGAGGACAGCACCGGGGAGCTGTTTTTT.

This clone was recorded once. The genes are TRBV27 and TRBJ2-7; D gene unclear. Trimming cost V 10 bases and J 2 bases, with 24 bases left between them. This CDR3 is built from 16 residues. Per the germline V gene, CDR1 is MNHEY and CDR2 is SMNVEV (reference sequence). CDR3 region: CATRKSAGLDPYEQYF. DNA of the CDR3: TGTGCCACCCGTAAATCGGCAGGCCTGGATCCCTACGAGCAGTACTTC.

The gene calls are TRBV2 and TRBJ2-5, with 9 bases that match TRBD2. The germline V gene has CDR1 SNHLY and CDR2 FYNNEI. CDR3 size: 18 residues. V was clipped by 8 bases and J by 3 bases; unmatched bases: 19. CDR3 sequence: CASWKGIAGVRGEETQYF. DNA of the CDR3: TGTGCCAGCTGGAAAGGGATAGCGGGAGTTCGTGGAGAAGAGACCCAGTACTTC.